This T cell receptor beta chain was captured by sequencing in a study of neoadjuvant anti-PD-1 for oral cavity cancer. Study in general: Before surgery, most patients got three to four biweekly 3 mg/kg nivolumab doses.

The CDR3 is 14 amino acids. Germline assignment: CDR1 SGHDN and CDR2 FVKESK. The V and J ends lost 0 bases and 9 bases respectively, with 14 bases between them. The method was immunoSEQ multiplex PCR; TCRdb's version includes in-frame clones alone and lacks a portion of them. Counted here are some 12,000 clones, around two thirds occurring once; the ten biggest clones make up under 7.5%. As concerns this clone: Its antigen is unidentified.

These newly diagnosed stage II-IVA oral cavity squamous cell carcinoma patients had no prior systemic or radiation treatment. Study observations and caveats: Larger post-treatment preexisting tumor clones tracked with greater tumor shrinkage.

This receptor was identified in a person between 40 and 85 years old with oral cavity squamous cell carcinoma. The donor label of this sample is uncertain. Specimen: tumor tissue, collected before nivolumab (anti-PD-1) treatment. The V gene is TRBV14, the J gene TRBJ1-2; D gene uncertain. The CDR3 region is CASSQEELSRSYTF. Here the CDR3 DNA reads TGTGCCAGCAGCCAAGAGGAGTTGTCGCGGAGCTACACCTTC.